This is a list of T cell receptor beta chains from one sample in a study of chemoradiotherapy in HPV16-positive cancers. Sequencing used immunoSEQ multiplex PCR; TCRdb keeps in-frame clones, though not all of them. The profile shows around 9,500 clones, roughly 70% of them singletons. The specimen was obtained from a patient who underwent chemoradiotherapy. These receptors came from a human donor with HPV-associated anogenital cancer. Both conserved end residues are trimmed from each CDR3.

cdr3_aa: ASSTDQPQH
v_call: TRBV6-6
j_call: TRBJ1-5

cdr3_aa: ASSFIKGSNSPLH
v_call: TRBV7-8
j_call: TRBJ1-6

cdr3_aa: ASSLVEDLGNEQF
v_call: TRBV7-8
j_call: TRBJ2-1

cdr3_aa: ASRSVSNQPQH
v_call: TRBV2
j_call: TRBJ1-5

cdr3_aa: ATIRDRGHTEAF
v_call: TRBV19
j_call: TRBJ1-1

cdr3_aa: ASSPGTVNTEAF
v_call: TRBV18
j_call: TRBJ1-1

cdr3_aa: AIRSGTGGADTQY
v_call: TRBV10-3
j_call: TRBJ2-3

cdr3_aa: ASNLFSAGSYEQY
v_call: TRBV5-6
j_call: TRBJ2-7

cdr3_aa: ASSEAPQGSGYT
v_call: TRBV2
j_call: TRBJ1-2

cdr3_aa: ASLLQGDYGYT
v_call: TRBV28
j_call: TRBJ1-2

cdr3_aa: ASSPWDGTYNEQF
v_call: TRBV19
j_call: TRBJ2-1

cdr3_aa: ASSSIRAPRRGYT
v_call: TRBV28
j_call: TRBJ1-2

cdr3_aa: ASSPGQVSAGYT
v_call: TRBV5-6
j_call: TRBJ1-2

cdr3_aa: ASSSQGALGDTQY
v_call: TRBV7-2
j_call: TRBJ2-3

cdr3_aa: ASSPGQYLDEQY
v_call: TRBV5-1
j_call: TRBJ2-7

cdr3_aa: ASSEGLVFFRGYT
v_call: TRBV2
j_call: TRBJ1-2

cdr3_aa: AWSVSRVPGSGGEAF
v_call: TRBV30
j_call: TRBJ1-1

cdr3_aa: ASSQRLAGVEEQY
v_call: TRBV6-4
j_call: TRBJ2-5

cdr3_aa: ASSYGTGSGYT
v_call: TRBV6-5
j_call: TRBJ1-2

cdr3_aa: ASSTRDSSYEQY
v_call: TRBV5-4
j_call: TRBJ2-7

cdr3_aa: ASSMAGGSNQPQH
v_call: TRBV19
j_call: TRBJ1-5

cdr3_aa: ASSGSGAHQPQH
v_call: TRBV6-5
j_call: TRBJ1-5

cdr3_aa: ASSETVSEETQY
v_call: TRBV6-4
j_call: TRBJ2-5

cdr3_aa: ASSQEGPSGHTDTQY
v_call: TRBV4-3
j_call: TRBJ2-3

cdr3_aa: ASREALWAEKLF
v_call: TRBV2
j_call: TRBJ1-4

cdr3_aa: AWSTQSNTEAF
v_call: TRBV30
j_call: TRBJ1-1

cdr3_aa: ASSEARTGEAF
v_call: TRBV2
j_call: TRBJ1-1